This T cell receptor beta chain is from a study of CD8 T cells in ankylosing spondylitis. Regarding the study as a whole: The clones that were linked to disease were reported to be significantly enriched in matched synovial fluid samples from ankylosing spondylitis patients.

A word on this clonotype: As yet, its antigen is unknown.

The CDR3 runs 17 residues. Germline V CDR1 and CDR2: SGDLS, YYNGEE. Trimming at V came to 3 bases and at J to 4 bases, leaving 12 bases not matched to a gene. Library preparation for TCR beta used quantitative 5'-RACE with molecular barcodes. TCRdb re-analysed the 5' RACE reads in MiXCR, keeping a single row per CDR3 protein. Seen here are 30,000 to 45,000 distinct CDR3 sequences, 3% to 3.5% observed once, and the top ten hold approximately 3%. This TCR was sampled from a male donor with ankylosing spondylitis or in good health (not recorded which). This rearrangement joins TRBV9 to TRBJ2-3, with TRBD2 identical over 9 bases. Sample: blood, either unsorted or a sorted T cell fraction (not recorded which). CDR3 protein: CASSGGGVAGVADTQYF. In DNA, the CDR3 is TGTGCCAGCAGCGGCGGGGGGGTAGCGGGAGTGGCAGATACGCAGTATTTT.